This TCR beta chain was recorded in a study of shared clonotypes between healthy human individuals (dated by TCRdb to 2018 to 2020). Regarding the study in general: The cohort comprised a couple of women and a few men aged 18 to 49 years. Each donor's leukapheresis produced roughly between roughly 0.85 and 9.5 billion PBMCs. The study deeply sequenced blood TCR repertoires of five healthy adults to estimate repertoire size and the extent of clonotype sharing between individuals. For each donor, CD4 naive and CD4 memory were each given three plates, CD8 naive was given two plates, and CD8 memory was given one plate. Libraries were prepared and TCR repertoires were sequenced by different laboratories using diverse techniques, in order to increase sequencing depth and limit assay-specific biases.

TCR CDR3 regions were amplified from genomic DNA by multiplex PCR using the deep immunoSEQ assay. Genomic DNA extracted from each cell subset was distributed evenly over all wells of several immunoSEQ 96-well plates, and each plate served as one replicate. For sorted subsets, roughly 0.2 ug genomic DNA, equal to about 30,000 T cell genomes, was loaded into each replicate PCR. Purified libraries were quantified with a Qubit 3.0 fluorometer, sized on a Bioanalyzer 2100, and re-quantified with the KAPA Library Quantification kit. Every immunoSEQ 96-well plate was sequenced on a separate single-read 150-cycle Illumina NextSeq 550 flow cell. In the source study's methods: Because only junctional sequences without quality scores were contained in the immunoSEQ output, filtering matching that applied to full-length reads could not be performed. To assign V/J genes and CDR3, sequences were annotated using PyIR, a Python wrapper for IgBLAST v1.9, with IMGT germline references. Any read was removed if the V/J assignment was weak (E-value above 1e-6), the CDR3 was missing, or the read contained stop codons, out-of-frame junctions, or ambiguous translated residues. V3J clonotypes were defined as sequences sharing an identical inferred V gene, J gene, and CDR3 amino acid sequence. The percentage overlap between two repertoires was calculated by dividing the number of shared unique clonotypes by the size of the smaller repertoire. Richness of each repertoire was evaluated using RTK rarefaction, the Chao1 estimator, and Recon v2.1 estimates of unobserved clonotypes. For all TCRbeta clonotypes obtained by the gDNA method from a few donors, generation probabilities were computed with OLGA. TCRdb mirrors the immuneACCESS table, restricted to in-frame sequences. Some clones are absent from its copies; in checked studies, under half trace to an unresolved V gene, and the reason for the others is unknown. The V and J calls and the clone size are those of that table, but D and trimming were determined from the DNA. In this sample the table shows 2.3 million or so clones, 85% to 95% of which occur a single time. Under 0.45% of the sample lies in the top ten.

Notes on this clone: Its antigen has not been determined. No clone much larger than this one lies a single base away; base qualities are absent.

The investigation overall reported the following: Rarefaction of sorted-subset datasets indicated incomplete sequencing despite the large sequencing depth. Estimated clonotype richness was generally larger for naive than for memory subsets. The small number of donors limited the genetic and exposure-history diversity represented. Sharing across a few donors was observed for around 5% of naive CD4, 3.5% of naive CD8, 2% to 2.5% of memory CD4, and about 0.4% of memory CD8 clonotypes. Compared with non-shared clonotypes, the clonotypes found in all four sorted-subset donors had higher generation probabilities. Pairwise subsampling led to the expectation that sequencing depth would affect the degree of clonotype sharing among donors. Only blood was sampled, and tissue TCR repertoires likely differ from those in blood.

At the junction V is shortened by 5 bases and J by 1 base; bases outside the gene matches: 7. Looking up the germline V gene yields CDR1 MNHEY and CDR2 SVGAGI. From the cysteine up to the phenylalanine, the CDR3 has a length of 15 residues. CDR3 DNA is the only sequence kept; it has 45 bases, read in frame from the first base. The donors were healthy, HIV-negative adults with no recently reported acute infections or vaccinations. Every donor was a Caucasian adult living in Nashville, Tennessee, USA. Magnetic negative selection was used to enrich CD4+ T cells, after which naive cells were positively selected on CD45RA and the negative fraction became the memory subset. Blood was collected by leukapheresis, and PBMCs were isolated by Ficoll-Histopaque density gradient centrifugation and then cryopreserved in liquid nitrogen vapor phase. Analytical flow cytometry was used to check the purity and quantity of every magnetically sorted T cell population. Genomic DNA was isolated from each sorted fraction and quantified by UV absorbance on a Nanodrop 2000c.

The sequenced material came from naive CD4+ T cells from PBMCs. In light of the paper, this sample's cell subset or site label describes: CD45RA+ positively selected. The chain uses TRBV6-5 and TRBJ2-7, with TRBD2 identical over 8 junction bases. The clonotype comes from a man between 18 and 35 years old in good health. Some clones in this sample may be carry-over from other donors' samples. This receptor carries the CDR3 CASSRSGLGSYEQYF. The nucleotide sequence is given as TGTGCCAGCAGTCGATCGGGACTAGGTTCCTACGAGCAGTACTTC.